This entry concerns a single T cell receptor (beta chain). Its antigen is undetermined. The sequence runs out 3 residues before the end of the CDR3; the remainder is reconstructed from the germline J gene. All donors had a single incident cervical HPV16 infection, not prevalent. Generated by immunoSEQ multiplex PCR, the TCRdb table keeps only in-frame clones and is missing some. The record lists about 30,000 clones, of which the ten most abundant hold about 3.5%. Trimming took 0 bases from V and 3 from J, leaving 9 bases between them. Per germline, CDR1 MRHNA and CDR2 SNTAGT. The CDR3 consists of 15 residues. This sample is part of a study of T cells in women clearing cervical HPV infection. General study points: Controls had more TRBV6-7 (approximately 0.15%) than cases (about 0.11%). CIN3+ cases had significantly higher TCR repertoire richness than controls, but evenness did not differ.

The source is a woman between 18 and 69 years old with a cervical HPV16 infection that either progressed to CIN3+ or cleared (not recorded which). The source material was blood buffy coat. The chain recombines TRBV6-4 with TRBJ1-5, with a weak D call TRBD1 (6 bases). Incomplete CDR3 DNA: TGTGCCAGCAGTGACTCGGACAGTCCCAATCAGCCC. This sequence encodes CASSDSDSPNQP. From start to end, the CDR3 is CASSDSDSPNQPQHF.